This TCR beta chain comes out of a study of beta chain features in type 1 diabetes. Turning to the study itself: No patient-donor differences in age, gender, total cells or subset yield.

Deletions cut 1 base from V and 10 bases from J, with 19 bases between. The CDR3 is 15 amino acids. Germline V lookup: CDR1 SEHNR, CDR2 FQNEAQ (reference sequence). Concerning this clone itself: Its antigen is undetermined.

Donors underwent one heparinised blood draw, 95 to 150 mL on average. Expressed TCRB transcripts were sequenced, since all the RNA that had been isolated was reverse transcribed. Using immunoSEQ multiplex PCR, the repertoire was profiled, and TCRdb retains in-frame clones only, with some absent. The top ten hold 0.6% to 0.8% of the sample, which has 110,000 to 150,000 clones, 9.2% seen once. Study-wide points: Any HLA-type effect on TCRB rearrangement remained unresolved here.

The gene calls are TRBV7-9 and TRBJ1-1, with a possible D match to TRBD1 (6 bases). This receptor was taken from a man younger than 35 in good health. Sequencing was carried out using central memory CD4+ T cells from blood. CDR3 DNA sequence: TGTGCCAGCAGCTTAGGGAGGATAAAACAGGGCCGAGCTTTCTTT. Its protein product is CASSLGRIKQGRAFF.